The clone carrying this TCR beta chain was seen more than once but under ten times. This record belongs to a study of naive and memory T cell subsets. This CDR3 has 16 residues. Trimming took 6 bases from V and 4 from J; bases not matched to a gene: 11. Amplification of ligated cDNA took four PCR rounds with SP2 and nested alpha and beta constant primers. TCRdb re-derived calls from the 5' RACE reads in MiXCR, one entry per CDR3 protein. The sample lists 50,000 to 65,000 distinct CDR3 sequences; over 6% were seen once. The library had UMIs added by 3' ligation of an oligonucleotide to TCR cDNA. This TCR was sampled from a female donor in good health. The chain is built from TRBV12-3 or TRBV12-4 and TRBJ2-1, with TRBD1 matching 8 bases. CDR3 residues: CASSPPRRTGYNEQFF. The DNA for the CDR3 is TGTGCCAGCAGCCCCCCCCGTAGGACAGGGTACAATGAGCAGTTCTTC.